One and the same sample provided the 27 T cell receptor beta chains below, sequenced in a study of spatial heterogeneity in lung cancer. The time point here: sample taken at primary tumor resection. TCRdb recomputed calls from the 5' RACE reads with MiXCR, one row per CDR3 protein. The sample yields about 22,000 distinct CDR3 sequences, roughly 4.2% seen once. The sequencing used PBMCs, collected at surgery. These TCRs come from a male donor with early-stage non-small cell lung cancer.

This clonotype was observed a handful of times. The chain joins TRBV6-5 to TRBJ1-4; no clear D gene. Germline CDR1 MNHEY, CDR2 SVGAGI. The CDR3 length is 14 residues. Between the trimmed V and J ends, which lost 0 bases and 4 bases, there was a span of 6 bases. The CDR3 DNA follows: TGTGCCAGCAGTTACTCAGGGTTTAATGAAAAACTGTTTTTT. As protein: CASSYSGFNEKLFF.

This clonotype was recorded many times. The CDR3 DNA is TGCGCCAGCAGCTTCACAGGGATAAATCAGCCCCAGCATTTT. This codes for CASSFTGINQPQHF. The chain combines TRBV5-1 with TRBJ1-5, with D possibly matching TRBD1 (6 bases). Germline CDR1 reads SGHRS; CDR2 reads YFSETQ. The germline V and J ends were trimmed by 2 bases and 4 bases, with 10 bases remaining between them. The CDR3 runs to 14 residues. The full variable domain, rest sourced from reference TRBV5-1 and TRBJ1-5, is KAGVTQTPRYLIKTRGQQVTLSCSPISGHRSVSWYQQTPGQGLQFLFEYFSETQRNKGNFPGRFSGRQFSNSRSEMNVSTLELGDSALYLCASSFTGINQPQHFGDGTRLSIL.

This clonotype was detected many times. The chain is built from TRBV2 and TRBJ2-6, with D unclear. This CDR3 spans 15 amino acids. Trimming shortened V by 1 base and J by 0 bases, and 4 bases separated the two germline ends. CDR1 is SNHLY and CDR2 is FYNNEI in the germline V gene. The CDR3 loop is CASSEGGSGANVLTF. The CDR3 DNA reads TGTGCCAGCAGTGAAGGTGGCTCTGGGGCCAACGTCCTGACTTTC.

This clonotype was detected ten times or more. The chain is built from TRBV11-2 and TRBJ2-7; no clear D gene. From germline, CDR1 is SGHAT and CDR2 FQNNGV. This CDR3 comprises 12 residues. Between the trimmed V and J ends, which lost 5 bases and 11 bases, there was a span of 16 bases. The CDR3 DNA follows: TGTGCCAGCAGCCCCGGATCCCCTGATGAGTACTTC. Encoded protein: CASSPGSPDEYF.

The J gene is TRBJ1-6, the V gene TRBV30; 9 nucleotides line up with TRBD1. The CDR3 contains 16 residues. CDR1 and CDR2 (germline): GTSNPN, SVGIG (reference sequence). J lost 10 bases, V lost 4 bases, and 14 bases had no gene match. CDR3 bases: TGTGCCTGGACCTTGACAGGGGGAAAAGTCGGATCACCCCTCCACTTT. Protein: CAWTLTGGKVGSPLHF.

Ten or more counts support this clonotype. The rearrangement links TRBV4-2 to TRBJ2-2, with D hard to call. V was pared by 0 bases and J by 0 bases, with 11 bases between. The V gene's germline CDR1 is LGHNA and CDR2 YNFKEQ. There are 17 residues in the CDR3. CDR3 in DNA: TGTGCCAGCAGCCAAGACTACCGGAGCTCGAACACCGGGGAGCTGTTTTTT. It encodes CASSQDYRSSNTGELFF.

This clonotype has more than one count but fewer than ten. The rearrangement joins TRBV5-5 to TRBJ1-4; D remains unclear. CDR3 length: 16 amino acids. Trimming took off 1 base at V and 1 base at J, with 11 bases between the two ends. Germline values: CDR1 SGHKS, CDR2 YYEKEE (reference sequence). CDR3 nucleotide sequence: TGTGCCAGCAGCTTGAGAGGCAGCGAAACTAATGAAAAACTGTTTTTT. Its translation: CASSLRGSETNEKLFF. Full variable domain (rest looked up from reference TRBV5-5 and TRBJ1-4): DAGVTQSPTHLIKTRGQQVTLRCSPISGHKSVSWYQQVLGQGPQFIFQYYEKEERGRGNFPDRFSARQFPNYSSELNVNALLLGDSALYLCASSLRGSETNEKLFFGSGTQLSVL.

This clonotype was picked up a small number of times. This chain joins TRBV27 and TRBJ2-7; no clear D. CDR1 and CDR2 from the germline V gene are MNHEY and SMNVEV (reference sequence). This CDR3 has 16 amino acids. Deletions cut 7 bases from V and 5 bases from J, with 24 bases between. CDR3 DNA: TGTGCCAGCAAGAGTTCCGGGCCACTCTCAACCCACGAGCAGTACTTC. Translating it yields CASKSSGPLSTHEQYF.

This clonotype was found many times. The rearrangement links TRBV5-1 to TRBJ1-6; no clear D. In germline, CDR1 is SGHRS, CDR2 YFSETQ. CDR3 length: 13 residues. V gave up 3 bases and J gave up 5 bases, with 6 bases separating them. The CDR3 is CASSYGDNSPLHF. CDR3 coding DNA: TGCGCCAGCAGCTACGGGGATAATTCACCCCTCCACTTT.

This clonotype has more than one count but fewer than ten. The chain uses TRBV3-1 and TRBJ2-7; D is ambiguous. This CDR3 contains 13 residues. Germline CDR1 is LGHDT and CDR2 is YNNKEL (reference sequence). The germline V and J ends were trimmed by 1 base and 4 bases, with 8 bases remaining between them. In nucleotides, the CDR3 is TGTGCCAGCAGCCAAGGACTTCAATACGAGCAGTACTTC. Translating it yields CASSQGLQYEQYF.

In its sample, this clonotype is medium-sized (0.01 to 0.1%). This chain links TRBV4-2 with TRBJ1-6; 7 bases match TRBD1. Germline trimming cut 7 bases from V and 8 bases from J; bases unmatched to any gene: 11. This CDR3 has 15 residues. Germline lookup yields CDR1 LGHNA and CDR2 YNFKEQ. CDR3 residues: CASTPTGSHDSPLHF. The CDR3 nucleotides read TGTGCCAGCACGCCGACAGGGTCACACGATTCACCCCTCCACTTT.

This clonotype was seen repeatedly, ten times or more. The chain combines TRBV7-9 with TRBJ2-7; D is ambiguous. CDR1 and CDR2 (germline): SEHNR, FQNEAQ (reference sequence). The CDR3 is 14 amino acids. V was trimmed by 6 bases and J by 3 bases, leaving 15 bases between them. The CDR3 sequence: CASRSDDGYYEQYF. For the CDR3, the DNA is TGTGCCAGCAGATCTGACGACGGATACTACGAGCAGTACTTC.

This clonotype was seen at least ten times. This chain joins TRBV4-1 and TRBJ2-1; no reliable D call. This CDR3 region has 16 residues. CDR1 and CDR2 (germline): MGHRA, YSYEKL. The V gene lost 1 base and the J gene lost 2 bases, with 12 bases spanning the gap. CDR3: CASSQVDLVTYNEQFF. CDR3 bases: TGCGCCAGCAGCCAAGTTGACCTGGTAACCTACAATGAGCAGTTCTTC.

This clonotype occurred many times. The CDR3 reads CASSPGTGVQVGGSKAEAFF. The CDR3 DNA reads as TGTGCCAGCAGTCCCGGGACAGGGGTTCAAGTCGGCGGGTCCAAAGCTGAAGCTTTCTTT. The genes are TRBV12-3 or TRBV12-4 and TRBJ1-1; 10 positions match TRBD1. The CDR3 loop spans 20 amino acids. Germline trimming cut 5 bases from V and 6 bases from J; bases unmatched to any gene: 24.

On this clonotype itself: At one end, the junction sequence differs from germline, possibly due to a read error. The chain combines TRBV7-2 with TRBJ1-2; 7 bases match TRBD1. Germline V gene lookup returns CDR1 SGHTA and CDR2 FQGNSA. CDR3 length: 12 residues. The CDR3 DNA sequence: TGTGCCAGCAGCTTCCCCGGGACAGCTTGTAAATTC. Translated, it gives CASSFPGTACKF.

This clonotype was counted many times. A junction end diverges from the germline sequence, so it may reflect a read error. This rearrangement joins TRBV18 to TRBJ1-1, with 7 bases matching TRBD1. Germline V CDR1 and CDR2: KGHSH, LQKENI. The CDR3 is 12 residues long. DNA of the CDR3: TGTGCCAGCTCACCGACAACGGACAGGCCAGCGTTT. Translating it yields CASSPTTDRPAF.

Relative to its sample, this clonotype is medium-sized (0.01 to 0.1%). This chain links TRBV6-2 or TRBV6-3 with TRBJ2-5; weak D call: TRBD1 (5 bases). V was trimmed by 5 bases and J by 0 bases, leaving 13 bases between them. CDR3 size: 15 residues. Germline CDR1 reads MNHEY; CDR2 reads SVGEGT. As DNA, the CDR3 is TGTGCCAGCAGTACCCCGACAGAGTACCAAGAGACCCAGTACTTC. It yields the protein CASSTPTEYQETQYF.

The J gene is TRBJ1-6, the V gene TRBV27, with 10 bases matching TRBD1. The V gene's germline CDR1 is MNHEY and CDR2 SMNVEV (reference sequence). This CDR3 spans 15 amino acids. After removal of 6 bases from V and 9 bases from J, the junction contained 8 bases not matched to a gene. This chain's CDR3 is CASRLQGQGGSPLHF. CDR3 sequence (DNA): TGTGCCAGCAGGCTTCAAGGACAGGGGGGTTCACCCCTCCACTTT.

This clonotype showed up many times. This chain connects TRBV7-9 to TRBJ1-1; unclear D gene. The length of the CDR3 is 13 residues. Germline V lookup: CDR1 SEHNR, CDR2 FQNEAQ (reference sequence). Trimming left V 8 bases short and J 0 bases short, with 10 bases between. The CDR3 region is CASAQTLNTEAFF. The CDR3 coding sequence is TGTGCCAGCGCTCAGACTTTGAACACTGAAGCTTTCTTT. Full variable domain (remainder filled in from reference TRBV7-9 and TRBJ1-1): DTGVSQNPRHKITKRGQNVTFRCDPISEHNRLYWYRQTLGQGPEFLTYFQNEAQLEKSRLLSDRFSAERPKGSFSTLEIQRTEQGDSAMYLCASAQTLNTEAFFGQGTRLTVV.

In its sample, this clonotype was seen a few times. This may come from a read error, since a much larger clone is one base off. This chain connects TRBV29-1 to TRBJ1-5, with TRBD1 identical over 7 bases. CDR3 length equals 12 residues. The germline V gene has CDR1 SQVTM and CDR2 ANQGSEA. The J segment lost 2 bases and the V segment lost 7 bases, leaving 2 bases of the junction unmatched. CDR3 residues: CSAGTGNQPQHF. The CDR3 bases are TGCAGCGCCGGGACAGGCAATCAGCCCCAGCATTTT.

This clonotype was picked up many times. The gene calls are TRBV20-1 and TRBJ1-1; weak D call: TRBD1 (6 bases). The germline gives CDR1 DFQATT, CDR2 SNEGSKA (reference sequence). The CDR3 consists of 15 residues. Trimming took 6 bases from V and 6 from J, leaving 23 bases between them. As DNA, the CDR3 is TGCAGTGCCACGTACCGGGCCCTATCAGGGGCTGAAGCTTTCTTT. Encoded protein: CSATYRALSGAEAFF.

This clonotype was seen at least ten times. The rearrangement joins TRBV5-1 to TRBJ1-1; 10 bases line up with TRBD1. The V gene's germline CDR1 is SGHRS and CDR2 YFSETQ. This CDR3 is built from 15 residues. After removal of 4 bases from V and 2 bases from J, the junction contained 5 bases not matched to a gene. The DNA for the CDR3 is TGCGCCAGCAGCCCGTGGGACAGGGGAAACACTGAAGCTTTCTTT. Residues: CASSPWDRGNTEAFF. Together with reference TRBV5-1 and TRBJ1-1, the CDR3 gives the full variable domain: KAGVTQTPRYLIKTRGQQVTLSCSPISGHRSVSWYQQTPGQGLQFLFEYFSETQRNKGNFPGRFSGRQFSNSRSEMNVSTLELGDSALYLCASSPWDRGNTEAFFGQGTRLTVV.

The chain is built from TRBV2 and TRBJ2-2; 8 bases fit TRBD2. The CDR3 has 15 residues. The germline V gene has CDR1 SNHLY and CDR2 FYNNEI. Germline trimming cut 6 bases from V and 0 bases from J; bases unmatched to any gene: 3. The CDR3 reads CASRKAGANTGELFF. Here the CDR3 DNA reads TGTGCCAGCAGAAAAGCGGGGGCGAACACCGGGGAGCTGTTTTTT.

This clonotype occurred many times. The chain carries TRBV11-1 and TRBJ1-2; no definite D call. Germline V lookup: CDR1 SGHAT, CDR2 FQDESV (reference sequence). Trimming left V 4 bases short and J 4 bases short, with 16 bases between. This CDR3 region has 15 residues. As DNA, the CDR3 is TGTGCCAGCAGCTCAATCCCTTTGGAACCCTATGGCTACACCTTC. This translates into CASSSIPLEPYGYTF.

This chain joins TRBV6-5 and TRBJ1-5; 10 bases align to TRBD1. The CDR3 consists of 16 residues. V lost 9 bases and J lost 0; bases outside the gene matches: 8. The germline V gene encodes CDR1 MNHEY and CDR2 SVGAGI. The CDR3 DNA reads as TGTGCCAGTCGGGACAGGGGTACCCTTAGCAATCAGCCCCAGCATTTT. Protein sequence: CASRDRGTLSNQPQHF.

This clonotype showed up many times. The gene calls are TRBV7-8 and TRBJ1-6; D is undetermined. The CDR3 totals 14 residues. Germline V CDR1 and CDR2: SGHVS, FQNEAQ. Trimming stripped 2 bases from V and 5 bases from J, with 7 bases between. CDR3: CASSLYADNSPLHF. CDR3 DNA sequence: TGTGCCAGCAGCTTATACGCGGATAATTCACCCCTCCACTTT.

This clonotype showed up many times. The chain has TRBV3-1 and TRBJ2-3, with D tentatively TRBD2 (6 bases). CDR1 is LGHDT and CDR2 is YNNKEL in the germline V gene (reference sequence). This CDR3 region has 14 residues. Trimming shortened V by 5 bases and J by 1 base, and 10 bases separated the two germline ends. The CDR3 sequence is CASSGSGGTDTQYF. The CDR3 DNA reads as TGTGCCAGCAGCGGTAGCGGAGGCACAGATACGCAGTATTTT.